A single sample is the source of the 22 T cell receptor beta chains below, sequenced in a study of blood T cell repertoires in COVID-19. Sequencing used immunoSEQ multiplex PCR; TCRdb keeps in-frame clones, though not all of them. The sample yields approximately 140,000 clones, approximately 84% seen once. Sequencing used PBMCs or T cells enriched from blood (not recorded which). Receptor source: a woman aged 45-60 years with acute COVID-19.

The V and J genes are TRBV2 and TRBJ2-1, with D perhaps matching TRBD1 (5 bases). V shed 4 bases and J shed 6 bases, with 7 bases lying between them. The germline CDR1 and CDR2 sequences are SNHLY and FYNNEI. This CDR3 is built from 12 residues. CDR3 in amino acids: CASSGDSNEQFF. The CDR3 DNA reads TGTGCCAGCAGTGGTGACAGCAATGAGCAGTTCTTC.

As for this clone: An end of the junction does not agree with germline; a read error may underlie this. J is TRBJ2-5 and V is TRBV3-1 (or the pseudogene TRBV3-2); TRBD2 is a possible D gene (6 bases). Germline loops: CDR1 LGHDT, CDR2 YNNKEL (reference sequence). The CDR3 contains 14 residues. For the CDR3, the DNA is TGTGCCAGCGGCCAAAAGCGGGACCAAGAGACCCAGTACTTC. This codes for CASGQKRDQETQYF.

The chain recombines TRBV6-5 with TRBJ2-1, with 8 bases lining up with TRBD2. Germline CDR1 is MNHEY and CDR2 is SVGAGI. V dropped 5 bases and J dropped 8; count of bases not matched to a gene: 8. The CDR3 covers 14 residues. The CDR3, as DNA: TGTGCCAGCAGTCCCCAGGGACTAGGGGATGAGCAGTTCTTC. Amino acids: CASSPQGLGDEQFF.

As concerns this clone: One junction end does not reproduce the germline sequence, and a read error may be involved. This chain links TRBV4-1 with TRBJ1-2; perhaps TRBD1 as D (6 bases). Germline CDR1 reads MGHRA; CDR2 reads YSYEKL. CDR3 length equals 15 residues. The CDR3 DNA sequence: TGCGCCAGCACCCAATTACAGGGCGGGGGCTATGGCTACACCTTC. Its translation: CASTQLQGGGYGYTF.

This chain uses TRBV6-5 with TRBJ2-5; 10 bases match TRBD1. The J segment lost 2 bases and the V segment lost 1 base, leaving 4 bases of the junction unmatched. CDR1 is MNHEY and CDR2 is SVGAGI in the germline V gene. The CDR3 is 16 amino acids. The CDR3 DNA reads as TGTGCCAGCAGTTACTGGGACAGGGGACAGCAAGAGACCCAGTACTTC. This translates into CASSYWDRGQQETQYF.

The chain joins TRBV11-2 to TRBJ2-2; D not resolved. The V end lost 6 bases, the J end lost 2 bases, and 10 bases lay between the germline ends. The CDR3 is 14 residues long. In germline, CDR1 is SGHAT, CDR2 FQNNGV. In nucleotides, the CDR3 is TGTGCCAGCAGTCGGGTCCATAACACCGGGGAGCTGTTTTTT. This sequence encodes CASSRVHNTGELFF.

The V call is TRBV27, the J call TRBJ2-3; TRBD2 matches at 13 bases. CDR3 size: 15 residues. J was trimmed by 7 bases and V by 5 bases; bases with no gene match: 6. CDR1 MNHEY and CDR2 SMNVEV come from the germline V gene (reference sequence). The DNA for the CDR3 is TGTGCCAGCAGTATTACTAGCGGGAGGGTCAATACGCAGTATTTT. This gives the protein CASSITSGRVNTQYF.

The chain carries TRBV20-1 and TRBJ2-3; TRBD2 aligns across 11 bases. With 3 bases clipped from V and 4 bases from J, the junction kept 6 bases outside the gene matches. Germline V gives CDR1 DFQATT, CDR2 SNEGSKA (reference sequence). The CDR3 is 15 residues long. CDR3 in DNA: TGCAGTGCTAGTGAATTAGCGGGAGGGCCAGATACGCAGTATTTT. This codes for CSASELAGGPDTQYF.

V is TRBV6-5 and J is TRBJ1-6; TRBD1 matches at 7 bases. V was clipped by 5 bases and J by 10 bases; unmatched bases: 8. This CDR3 region has 14 residues. Per germline, CDR1 MNHEY and CDR2 SVGAGI. The DNA of the CDR3 is TGTGCCAGCAGTACTGGACAGGACTCGTCACCCCTCCACTTT. Its translation: CASSTGQDSSPLHF.

DNA of the CDR3: TGTGCCAGCTCACCAACGGCTGAGGGAGAGACCCAGTACTTC. Its translation: CASSPTAEGETQYF. The chain is built from TRBV18 and TRBJ2-5; D might be TRBD2 (5 bases). The CDR3 extends over 14 amino acids. The ends were cut back, 2 bases at V and 4 bases at J, with 11 bases in the middle. Germline V CDR1 and CDR2: KGHSH, LQKENI.

The CDR3 sequence: CASTVGGANTGELFF. The CDR3 nucleotides read TGTGCCAGCACCGTGGGGGGGGCGAACACCGGGGAGCTGTTTTTT. J is TRBJ2-2 and V is TRBV11-1; 7 bases map to TRBD2. The CDR3 runs to 15 residues. The ends lost 7 bases at V and 0 bases at J; junction bases unmatched: 5. CDR1 is SGHAT and CDR2 is FQDESV in the germline V gene (reference sequence).

This clone was seen a single time. This chain connects TRBV19 to TRBJ2-1, with 9 bases fitting TRBD2. J lost 9 bases, V lost 3 bases, and 6 bases had no gene match. The V gene's germline CDR1 is LNHDA and CDR2 SQIVND (reference sequence). The CDR3 covers 14 residues. The CDR3 reads CASSIMTSGTEQFF. CDR3 DNA: TGTGCCAGTAGTATTATGACTAGCGGTACTGAGCAGTTCTTC.

CDR3: CASSSDRAPRYEQYF. The CDR3 region has the DNA TGTGCCAGCAGCAGCGACAGGGCCCCCAGGTACGAGCAGTACTTC. The chain combines TRBV5-6 with TRBJ2-7, with 7 bases fitting TRBD1. Germline V CDR1 and CDR2: SGHDT, YYEEEE. The CDR3 length is 15 residues. With 4 bases clipped from V and 4 bases from J, the junction kept 11 bases outside the gene matches.

DNA for the CDR3: TGTGCCAGCAGCCGCCGCGGACTCCTAGCGGGCGGAGGGGATACGCAGTATTTT. Translated: CASSRRGLLAGGGDTQYF. The gene calls are TRBV11-2 and TRBJ2-3; TRBD2 matches 8 bases. CDR3 length: 18 residues. The V gene's germline CDR1 is SGHAT and CDR2 FQNNGV. Losses at the gene ends were 5 bases for V and 6 bases for J; bases not matched to a gene: 19.

The chain joins TRBV5-1 to TRBJ2-7; no clear D gene. This CDR3 has 12 residues. V was clipped by 4 bases and J by 3 bases, with 8 bases between them. Germline CDR1 is SGHRS and CDR2 is YFSETQ. The CDR3 bases are TGCGCCAGCAGCGCGTCGGTCTACGAGCAGTACTTC. Translated, it gives CASSASVYEQYF.

The V call is TRBV10-2, the J call TRBJ2-1; D may be TRBD2 (5 bases). Per germline, CDR1 WSHSY and CDR2 SAAADI. Trimming removed 8 bases at V and 3 bases at J, with 14 bases between. The CDR3 consists of 14 residues. The CDR3 loop reads CASRLQMGYNEQFF. The DNA of the CDR3 is TGCGCCAGCCGACTACAGATGGGCTACAATGAGCAGTTCTTC.

This clone was counted once. The CDR3 nucleotides are TGTGCCAGCAGTTTAGACGCGGGGGAAGCTTTCTTT. It encodes CASSLDAGEAFF. This chain links TRBV12-3 or TRBV12-4 with TRBJ1-1; D is uncertain. This CDR3 spans 12 amino acids. Trimming left V 1 base short and J 8 bases short, with 8 bases between.

This chain joins TRBV19 and TRBJ1-1; D not certain. CDR1 is LNHDA, CDR2 SQIVND, per germline (reference sequence). The CDR3 totals 14 residues. V was cut by 3 bases and J by 3 bases, with 11 bases left in between. As DNA, the CDR3 is TGTGCCAGTAGTATCTGGGCGTCGGACACTGAAGCTTTCTTT. Its translation: CASSIWASDTEAFF.

The gene calls are TRBV3-1 (or the pseudogene TRBV3-2) and TRBJ2-7; D may be TRBD1 (6 bases). The V end was cut by 11 bases, the J end by 3 bases, with 32 bases between. This CDR3 has 18 residues. CDR1 is LGHDT and CDR2 is YNNKEL in the germline V gene (reference sequence). As DNA, the CDR3 is TGTGCCTCCAGTGGGGGCGGCAATATAAAATCGGCGGGCTACGAGCAGTACTTC. Translating it yields CASSGGGNIKSAGYEQYF.

The genes are TRBV6-5 and TRBJ2-2; 8 positions match TRBD1. After removal of 8 bases from V and 3 bases from J, the junction contained 8 bases not matched to a gene. Looked up from germline, CDR1 is MNHEY and CDR2 is SVGAGI. This CDR3 comprises 15 residues. The CDR3 spells CASFRRQGYTGELFF. CDR3 sequence (DNA): TGTGCCAGCTTTCGCCGACAGGGGTACACCGGGGAGCTGTTTTTT.

DNA of the CDR3: TGTGCCAGCAGCTTTTCCCTGAACTACGATACGCAGTATTTT. Its translation is CASSFSLNYDTQYF. This chain links TRBV11-2 with TRBJ2-3; D gene uncertain. Germline loops: CDR1 SGHAT, CDR2 FQNNGV. This CDR3 spans 14 amino acids. Trimming removed 3 bases at V and 6 bases at J, with 13 bases between.

This chain connects TRBV3-1 (or the pseudogene TRBV3-2) to TRBJ2-1; 9 bases align to TRBD1. Germline V gene data show CDR1 as LGHDT and CDR2 as YNNKEL (reference sequence). The J segment lost 4 bases and the V segment lost 3 bases, leaving 7 bases of the junction unmatched. The length of the CDR3 is 16 residues. This CDR3 reads CASSHPDRGTYNEQFF. CDR3 nucleotide sequence: TGTGCCAGCAGCCACCCTGACAGGGGGACTTACAATGAGCAGTTCTTC.